Each of the 15 T cell receptor beta chains below was sequenced from the same sample in a study of T cell clonotyping in hematopoietic cell transplantation. The protocol was immunoSEQ multiplex PCR, while the TCRdb copy is restricted to in-frame clones and leaves out a portion. The sample lists about 6,700 clones; roughly 35% were seen once. Sequencing used peripheral blood mononuclear cells, obtained 30 days after allogeneic stem cell transplant. All receptors come from a female patient over 55 who had an allogeneic stem cell transplant, so the T cells may come from the graft donor. Some clones in this sample may be carry-over from other donors' samples.

The rearrangement uses TRBV30 and TRBJ1-2; D gene ambiguous. The ends were cut back, 0 bases at V and 4 bases at J, with 3 bases in the middle. Looked up from germline, CDR1 is GTSNPN and CDR2 is SVGIG (reference sequence). The CDR3 sequence is 11 residues long. CDR3 coding DNA: TGTGCCTGGAGTGTGTCCTATGGCTACACCTTC. This translates into CAWSVSYGYTF.

This clone was picked up a small number of times. V and J are TRBV5-6 and TRBJ2-5; tentative D call: TRBD1 (6 bases). Germline V gene lookup returns CDR1 SGHDT and CDR2 YYEEEE. CDR3 length: 14 residues. V lost 4 bases and J lost 1, with 11 bases in between. This CDR3 reads CASSIRGSQETQYF. In DNA form, the CDR3 reads TGTGCCAGCAGCATCAGGGGCTCCCAAGAGACCCAGTACTTC.

By sample share, this clone is medium-sized. The same CDR3 arises from other DNA sequences in this sample as well. The V call is TRBV7-9, the J call TRBJ1-1, with D unresolved. Trimming pared 10 bases from V and 1 base from J, leaving 13 bases between. Germline V gene data show CDR1 as SEHNR and CDR2 as FQNEAQ (reference sequence). There are 13 residues in the CDR3. CDR3 sequence (DNA): TGTGCCATCGTGACCGGTGGGAACACTGAAGCTTTCTTT. Amino acid sequence: CAIVTGGNTEAFF.

The chain links TRBV30 to TRBJ1-5; D not certain. The CDR3 consists of 15 residues. V lost 0 bases to trimming and J lost 0 bases, with 9 bases between them. The germline V gene has CDR1 GTSNPN and CDR2 SVGIG (reference sequence). In nucleotides, the CDR3 is TGTGCCTGGAGTGTAGGAACGGCTAGCAATCAGCCCCAGCATTTT. Protein product: CAWSVGTASNQPQHF.

This chain joins TRBV30 and TRBJ2-7; D is undetermined. Germline CDR1 is GTSNPN and CDR2 is SVGIG (reference sequence). V lost 1 base to trimming and J lost 6 bases, with 7 bases between them. This CDR3 is built from 11 residues. CDR3 DNA sequence: TGTGCCTGGAGTGGCCAATCCGAGCAGTACTTC. Its protein product is CAWSGQSEQYF.

The chain has TRBV30 and TRBJ2-7; D perhaps matches TRBD2 (5 bases). Trimming pared 4 bases from V and 5 bases from J, leaving 12 bases between. Germline V gives CDR1 GTSNPN, CDR2 SVGIG (reference sequence). There are 12 residues in the CDR3. CDR3 nucleotide sequence: TGTGCCTGGACACCTACCGGGAACGAGCAGTACTTC. It encodes CAWTPTGNEQYF. The full variable domain, its missing parts supplied by reference TRBV30 and TRBJ2-7, is SQTIHQWPATLVQPVGSPLSLECTVEGTSNPNLYWYRQAAGRGLQLLFYSVGIGQISSEVPQNLSASRPQDRQFILSSKKLLLSDSGFYLCAWTPTGNEQYFGPGTRLTVT.

This clone is termed medium-sized. The chain combines TRBV29-1 with TRBJ1-1, with D perhaps TRBD1 (5 bases). V lost 7 bases, J lost 1 base, and 19 bases lay in between. Germline-derived CDR1 and CDR2 are SQVTM and ANQGSEA. This CDR3 is 15 amino acids long. CDR3 sequence reads: CSAEGREDGNTEAFF. The CDR3 DNA reads as TGCAGCGCCGAGGGCAGGGAAGATGGGAACACTGAAGCTTTCTTT. Full variable domain (missing parts from reference TRBV29-1 and TRBJ1-1): SAVISQKPSRDICQRGTSLTIQCQVDSQVTMMFWYRQQPGQSLTLIATANQGSEATYESGFVIDKFPISRPNLTFSTLTVSNMSPEDSSIYLCSAEGREDGNTEAFFGQGTRLTVV.

This clone was detected a few times. V and J are TRBV30 and TRBJ1-6; the D is unclear. Germline loops: CDR1 GTSNPN, CDR2 SVGIG (reference sequence). V was shortened by 1 base and J by 8 bases, with 12 bases between the two germline ends. The CDR3 sequence is 14 residues long. CDR3 coding DNA: TGTGCCTGGAGTGATAGGCAGGAGTATTCACCCCTCCACTTT. It encodes CAWSDRQEYSPLHF.

This clone was seen only a few times. The V call is TRBV30, the J call TRBJ2-1, with TRBD2 matching 8 bases. Germline-derived CDR1 and CDR2 are GTSNPN and SVGIG (reference sequence). V dropped 2 bases and J dropped 7; count of bases not matched to a gene: 4. This CDR3 contains 13 residues. The CDR3 loop is CAWSSGSSNEQFF. The CDR3, as DNA: TGTGCCTGGAGTAGCGGGAGCTCGAATGAGCAGTTCTTC. Looking up the rest from reference TRBV30 and TRBJ2-1 gives the full variable domain: SQTIHQWPATLVQPVGSPLSLECTVEGTSNPNLYWYRQAAGRGLQLLFYSVGIGQISSEVPQNLSASRPQDRQFILSSKKLLLSDSGFYLCAWSSGSSNEQFFGPGTRLTVL.

This CDR3 reads CASSMGTVYQAFF. For the CDR3, the DNA is TGTGCCAGTAGTATGGGGACAGTTTACCAAGCTTTCTTT. This chain joins TRBV19 and TRBJ1-1, with TRBD1 identical over 7 bases. Germline values: CDR1 LNHDA, CDR2 SQIVND (reference sequence). The CDR3 loop spans 13 amino acids. V lost 3 bases to trimming and J lost 9 bases; unmatched junction nucleotides: 7.

The chain links TRBV7-2 to TRBJ1-6, with D maybe TRBD1 (5 bases). Trimming removed 6 bases at V and 11 bases at J, with 17 bases between. The CDR3 length is 14 residues. CDR1 SGHTA and CDR2 FQGNSA come from the germline V gene. The CDR3, as DNA: TGTGCCAGCAGTTCCGGAGACAGATCGACACCCCTCCACTTT. Its translation: CASSSGDRSTPLHF.

This clone came up a few times. The V and J genes are TRBV29-1 and TRBJ2-7; 7 bases map to TRBD1. Germline assignment: CDR1 SQVTM and CDR2 ANQGSEA. This CDR3 has 12 amino acids. The trim removed 5 bases at V and 6 bases at J, leaving 7 bases unmatched. CDR3 sequence: CSVSQGVSEQYF. The CDR3 bases are TGCAGCGTTTCCCAGGGGGTATCCGAGCAGTACTTC.

This clone has only a few counts. The rearrangement joins TRBV7-2 to TRBJ2-7; no definite D call. Trimming took off 2 bases at V and 6 bases at J, with 8 bases between the two ends. The CDR3 covers 12 residues. Looked up from germline, CDR1 is SGHTA and CDR2 is FQGNSA. CDR3 nucleotides: TGTGCCAGCAGCTTACTTGGCGTCGAGCAGTACTTC. Encoded protein: CASSLLGVEQYF.

V usage is TRBV30 and J usage is TRBJ2-1, with TRBD2 matching 7 bases. The ends lost 5 bases at V and 7 bases at J; junction bases unmatched: 8. Germline CDR1 GTSNPN, CDR2 SVGIG (reference sequence). CDR3 length: 13 amino acids. CDR3 coding DNA: TGTGCCTGGGGGGAGGGTAATTCGAATGAGCAGTTCTTC. Its protein product is CAWGEGNSNEQFF.

This chain joins TRBV30 and TRBJ2-2, with D possibly TRBD2 on 6 matching bases. The CDR3 loop spans 15 amino acids. V was clipped by 7 bases and J by 5 bases, with 20 bases between them. CDR1 and CDR2 from the germline V gene are GTSNPN and SVGIG (reference sequence). The CDR3 DNA reads TGTGCCTACCCGGGACTCCCTGGTGGGACCGGGGAGCTGTTTTTT. Protein sequence: CAYPGLPGGTGELFF.